A single T cell receptor (beta chain) is shown here with its context. The data were taken from a study of memory CD4+ T cells and cytomegalovirus serostatus. In the study overall: Of the healthy Belgian adults, eight or nine were CMV seropositive and more than 20 seronegative.

Single viable CD3+CD4+CD8-CD45RO+ cells were sorted as the memory CD4+ T cells. Trimming cost V 4 bases and J 1 base, with 11 bases left between them. Germline assignment: CDR1 LNHDA and CDR2 SQIVND (reference sequence). CDR3 size: 14 residues. The protocol was immunoSEQ multiplex PCR, while the TCRdb copy is restricted to in-frame clones and leaves out a portion. The profile covers some 95,000 clones, with around 80% appearing a single time and around 3.6% taken by the ten largest. The sequence came from an adult in good health and CMV-seropositive. This chain connects TRBV19 to TRBJ2-7; a possible D gene is TRBD1 (6 bases). The source material was memory CD4+ T cells from blood. This CDR3 reads CASSTGQHSYEQYF. Here the CDR3 DNA reads TGTGCCAGTAGTACCGGACAGCATTCCTACGAGCAGTACTTC.